The entry below gives a single TCR beta chain sequence along with its context. The target antigen is unknown. The entry originates in a study of T cell repertoires in cytomegalovirus infection. Trimming removed 3 bases at V and 1 base at J, with 7 bases between. CDR3 length: 14 residues. Germline CDR1 is SEHNR and CDR2 is FQNEAQ (reference sequence). General observations from the study: Frequencies of public TCR beta families were cumulated, and this identified carriers of CMV plus the relevant HLA.

TCRdb reprocessed the reads via MiXCR and lists one record per CDR3 protein. This sample has more than 85,000 distinct CDR3 sequences, with less than 30% found just once. The origin of this receptor is a human donor in good health (CMV status not recorded). Some clones in this sample may be carry-over from other donors' samples. Sequenced material: CD8+ T cells from cultured PBMCs, taken from culture after CMV antigen stimulation. The chain uses TRBV7-9 and TRBJ2-1; D is undetermined. The DNA of the CDR3 is TGTGCCAGCAGCTTTAGAGTTTCCTACAATGAGCAGTTCTTC. Translation: CASSFRVSYNEQFF.